This T cell receptor (beta chain) was obtained from a study of brain T cells in children with intractable seizures. Study results and caveats: Only CDR3 sequence similarity suggested viral specificity, without known HCMV serostatus.

TCRdb's copy holds only in-frame clones and misses some; the assay was immunoSEQ multiplex PCR. This sample has hundreds of thousands of clones, with over 90% found just once. On this clone itself: What it binds is unknown.

This sample's time point: blood from clinic visit 5 months post-surgery; TSC patient then seizure free. Sequencing was limited to surgery cases with top T cell transcript signatures in brain tissue. The CDR3 is 13 amino acids. The germline V gene has CDR1 SGHRS and CDR2 YFSETQ. The germline V and J ends were trimmed by 2 bases and 8 bases, with 11 bases remaining between them. The V and J genes are TRBV5-1 and TRBJ2-4; D might be TRBD1 (6 bases). The sequencing used peripheral blood, collected about 5 months after surgery. The sequence was collected from a boy under two years old with tuberous sclerosis and intractable seizures. CDR3 DNA sequence: TGCGCCAGCAGCTTCAGGGGTAGGGACATTCAGTACTTC. It translates to CASSFRGRDIQYF.